The 29 T cell receptor beta chains given below trace back to one sample, sequenced in a study of cytotoxic CD8 clonotypes in ibrutinib-treated CLL. The repertoire was sequenced with immunoSEQ multiplex PCR; TCRdb's copy has only in-frame clones and lacks some. The repertoire holds 100,000 to 150,000 clones, with 80% to 90% as singletons. The sequenced sample was PBMCs, obtained after 24 months of ibrutinib treatment. The receptors here all came from a human donor with chronic lymphocytic leukemia.

The rearrangement links TRBV7-2 to TRBJ1-6; no definite D call. V was cut by 3 bases and J by 5 bases, with 8 bases left in between. Germline V lookup: CDR1 SGHTA, CDR2 FQGNSA. The CDR3 is 14 amino acids. CDR3 residues: CASSFDQNNSPLHF. CDR3 nucleotides: TGTGCCAGCAGCTTTGACCAGAATAATTCACCCCTCCACTTT.

The gene calls are TRBV30 and TRBJ2-7, with 13 nucleotides matching TRBD2. CDR1 and CDR2 from the germline V gene are GTSNPN and SVGIG (reference sequence). The V gene end was trimmed by 3 bases and the J gene end by 7 bases; junction bases not matched to a gene: 3. The CDR3 has 13 residues. The CDR3 region has the DNA TGTGCCTGGAGCATGGGACTAGCGGGGGAGCAGTACTTC. It translates to CAWSMGLAGEQYF.

The genes are TRBV29-1 and TRBJ2-3; maybe TRBD2 (6 bases). From germline, CDR1 is SQVTM and CDR2 ANQGSEA. V was pared by 7 bases and J by 0 bases, with 8 bases between. The CDR3 contains 12 residues. The CDR3: CSAGTSTDTQYF. DNA of the CDR3: TGCAGCGCGGGGACTAGCACAGATACGCAGTATTTT.

This chain connects TRBV6-1 to TRBJ1-2, with 7 bases that match TRBD1. This CDR3 is built from 15 residues. CDR1 is MNHNS, CDR2 SASEGT, per germline. Trimming took 1 base from V and 4 from J; bases not matched to a gene: 6. The CDR3, as DNA: TGTGCCAGCAGTGAAGGCAGGGGGGTGTCCTATGGCTACACCTTC. This codes for CASSEGRGVSYGYTF.

This clone was counted between two and nine times. The J gene is TRBJ2-7, the V gene TRBV27; D is undetermined. V shed 2 bases and J shed 0 bases, with 8 bases lying between them. The CDR3 covers 14 residues. Germline CDR1 is MNHEY and CDR2 is SMNVEV (reference sequence). Written as DNA, the CDR3 is TGTGCCAGCAGTTTAAGAGATAACTCCTACGAGCAGTACTTC. Encoded protein: CASSLRDNSYEQYF.

A remark on this clone: The junction shows a germline mismatch at one end, possibly a read error. The chain joins TRBV5-1 to TRBJ2-7; tentatively, D is TRBD2 (6 bases). This CDR3 spans 15 amino acids. Germline V gene data show CDR1 as SGHRS and CDR2 as YFSETQ. The CDR3 sequence: CASSLDSGGRYEQYF. In DNA, the CDR3 is TGCGCCAGCAGTTTGGATAGCGGAGGGCGCTACGAGCAGTACTTC. Filled out from reference TRBV5-1 and TRBJ2-7, the complete variable domain reads KAGVTQTPRYLIKTRGQQVTLSCSPISGHRSVSWYQQTPGQGLQFLFEYFSETQRNKGNFPGRFSGRQFSNSRSEMNVSTLELGDSALYLCASSLDSGGRYEQYFGPGTRLTVT.

This sequence joins TRBV7-2 and TRBJ2-6; D uncertain. This CDR3 has 15 residues. Looked up from germline, CDR1 is SGHTA and CDR2 is FQGNSA. Trimming took off 3 bases at V and 2 bases at J, with 8 bases between the two ends. As DNA, the CDR3 is TGTGCCAGCAGCTTTGTGGGTACTGGGGCCAACGTCCTGACTTTC. Protein: CASSFVGTGANVLTF. Full variable domain (rest looked up from reference TRBV7-2 and TRBJ2-6): GAGVSQSPSNKVTEKGKDVELRCDPISGHTALYWYRQSLGQGLEFLIYFQGNSAPDKSGLPSDRFSAERTGGSVSTLTIQRTQQEDSAVYLCASSFVGTGANVLTFGAGSRLTVL.

The chain recombines TRBV2 with TRBJ1-2; TRBD1 agrees at 7 bases. The CDR3 runs to 12 residues. After removal of 6 bases from V and 7 bases from J, the junction contained 5 bases not matched to a gene. In germline, CDR1 is SNHLY, CDR2 FYNNEI. The CDR3 DNA is TGTGCCAGCAGCCAGGGGGGGCCTGGCTACACCTTC. This translates into CASSQGGPGYTF.

V is TRBV18 and J is TRBJ2-4, with a possible D match to TRBD1 (5 bases). The CDR3 length is 15 residues. CDR1 KGHSH and CDR2 LQKENI come from the germline V gene. Trimming cost V 2 bases and J 8 bases, with 16 bases left between them. CDR3 sequence: CASSPGVRVGDIQYF. The DNA of the CDR3 is TGTGCCAGCTCACCAGGGGTTCGTGTAGGGGACATTCAGTACTTC.

The chain links TRBV6-1 to TRBJ2-7; D gene uncertain. The CDR3 covers 16 residues. V gave up 1 base and J gave up 4 bases, with 17 bases separating them. CDR1 and CDR2 (germline): MNHNS, SASEGT. The CDR3 DNA sequence: TGTGCCAGCAGTGAAGATCGACTCGTCCTGGGATACGAGCAGTACTTC. This translates into CASSEDRLVLGYEQYF.

The chain uses TRBV7-9 and TRBJ2-1; D call uncertain. Trimming took off 1 base at V and 7 bases at J, with 11 bases between the two ends. The CDR3 is 14 residues long. The V gene's germline CDR1 is SEHNR and CDR2 FQNEAQ (reference sequence). The CDR3 region has the DNA TGTGCCAGCAGCTTAGTCCTTGGGGATAATGAGCAGTTCTTC. Residues: CASSLVLGDNEQFF.

The rearrangement links TRBV28 to TRBJ2-5, with D possibly TRBD2 on 6 matching bases. The V gene lost 3 bases and the J gene lost 6 bases, with 20 bases spanning the gap. This CDR3 is 16 amino acids long. Germline loops: CDR1 MDHEN, CDR2 SYDVKM. In DNA form, the CDR3 reads TGTGCCAGCAGTTTGGGGGGATTTCTGTTCGTAAAGACCCAGTACTTC. Its translation is CASSLGGFLFVKTQYF.

This chain connects TRBV7-2 to TRBJ2-1; D not certain. The CDR3 runs 13 residues. CDR1 and CDR2 (germline): SGHTA, FQGNSA. V lost 4 bases, J lost 3 bases, and 7 bases lay in between. CDR3 DNA sequence: TGTGCCAGCAGCTGGAGCGACTACAATGAGCAGTTCTTC. Amino acid sequence: CASSWSDYNEQFF.

The genes are TRBV6-5 and TRBJ2-7, with TRBD2 matching over 8 bases. The CDR3 is 15 amino acids. V shed 6 bases and J 5 bases; nucleotides not matched to a gene: 12. Germline lookup yields CDR1 MNHEY and CDR2 SVGAGI. The CDR3 spells CASRTPGGPGNEQYF. The CDR3 DNA reads TGTGCCAGCAGGACGCCGGGGGGGCCAGGCAACGAGCAGTACTTC.

The J gene is TRBJ2-5, the V gene TRBV6-5, with TRBD2 matching 10 bases. The germline V gene has CDR1 MNHEY and CDR2 SVGAGI. The CDR3 is 15 amino acids. The V segment lost 6 bases and the J segment 9 bases; nucleotides outside the gene matches: 13. Here the CDR3 reads CASSPGTSAGAAQYF. For the CDR3, the DNA is TGTGCCAGCAGCCCCGGGACTAGCGCGGGGGCGGCCCAGTACTTC.

This sequence joins TRBV25-1 and TRBJ2-3; 13 bases agree with TRBD2. The V segment lost 4 bases and the J segment 5 bases; nucleotides outside the gene matches: 6. The germline V gene has CDR1 MGHDK and CDR2 SYGVNS. This CDR3 contains 16 residues. CDR3 nucleotide sequence: TGTGCCAGCAGTGCGACTAGCGGGGGGTACCTAGATACGCAGTATTTT. It specifies CASSATSGGYLDTQYF.

The chain recombines TRBV2 with TRBJ2-5; no firm D call. The CDR3 has 12 residues. Germline CDR1 is SNHLY and CDR2 is FYNNEI. The V end was cut by 3 bases, the J end by 5 bases, with 7 bases between. The CDR3 nucleotides are TGTGCCAGCAGTGATCCCCTGGAGACCCAGTACTTC. This codes for CASSDPLETQYF.

This chain links TRBV4-2 with TRBJ1-3; 7 bases line up with TRBD1. Trimming at V came to 4 bases and at J to 1 base, leaving 7 bases not matched to a gene. This CDR3 contains 16 residues. Germline V gives CDR1 LGHNA, CDR2 YNFKEQ. CDR3 nucleotide sequence: TGTGCCAGCAGCCGAAGCCCACAGGGGTCTGGAAACACCATATATTTT. Protein: CASSRSPQGSGNTIYF.

The table lists this clone with many counts. This chain connects TRBV5-6 to TRBJ2-2; a possible D gene is TRBD1 (5 bases). Germline CDR1 and CDR2: SGHDT and YYEEEE. V lost 5 bases and J 4 bases, leaving 18 bases between the germline ends. The CDR3 loop spans 16 amino acids. CDR3 in DNA: TGTGCCAGCAGTGGGGCAGGAGCCTGGGGCACCGGGGAGCTGTTTTTT. Protein: CASSGAGAWGTGELFF.

The V and J genes are TRBV10-3 and TRBJ1-2, with TRBD1 as a possible D gene (5 bases). Germline CDR1 is ENHRY and CDR2 is SYGVKD. This CDR3 spans 12 amino acids. The ends were cut back, 10 bases at V and 2 bases at J, with 11 bases in the middle. DNA of the CDR3: TGTGCCACCCTACGGGGGAACTATGGCTACACCTTC. This sequence encodes CATLRGNYGYTF.

V and J are TRBV19 and TRBJ1-3; TRBD1 aligns across 8 bases. The CDR3 runs to 15 residues. CDR1 and CDR2 (germline): LNHDA, SQIVND (reference sequence). V shed 3 bases, J shed 2 bases, and the junction held 3 bases outside the gene matches. The CDR3 bases are TGTGCCAGTAGTATTACAGGGGGAACTGGAAACACCATATATTTT. Its protein product is CASSITGGTGNTIYF.

The rearrangement uses TRBV29-1 and TRBJ2-7; possible D gene TRBD1, 7 bases. Germline values: CDR1 SQVTM, CDR2 ANQGSEA. V lost 4 bases and J lost 6, with 16 bases in between. This CDR3 has 13 residues. CDR3 loop: CSVATEGAFEQYF. CDR3 bases: TGCAGCGTTGCCACGGAGGGGGCATTCGAGCAGTACTTC.

V usage is TRBV5-1 and J usage is TRBJ2-7; the D gene is possibly TRBD2 (6 bases). The CDR3 consists of 14 residues. Germline V gene lookup returns CDR1 SGHRS and CDR2 YFSETQ. V lost 0 bases, J lost 4 bases, and 11 bases lay in between. In DNA form, the CDR3 reads TGCGCCAGCAGCTTGGGACAGAGCGGGTACGAGCAGTACTTC. As protein: CASSLGQSGYEQYF.

V is TRBV9 and J is TRBJ2-3; the match to TRBD2 covers 9 bases. The CDR3 is 15 amino acids. The germline V gene has CDR1 SGDLS and CDR2 YYNGEE. V lost 2 bases, J lost 4 bases, and 5 bases stayed unmatched. The CDR3 is CASSVLSGGADTQYF. The CDR3 DNA follows: TGTGCCAGCAGCGTCCTTAGCGGGGGTGCAGATACGCAGTATTTT.

A few counts support this clone. The chain carries TRBV6-1 and TRBJ1-3; no firm D call. Germline CDR1 reads MNHNS; CDR2 reads SASEGT. Trimming shortened V by 0 bases and J by 3 bases, and 15 bases separated the two germline ends. This CDR3 contains 17 residues. CDR3 nucleotide sequence: TGTGCCAGCAGTGAAGCGCTTCTGGTATTCGGTGGAAACACCATATATTTT. Translating gives CASSEALLVFGGNTIYF.

This clone was seen more than once but under ten times. The rearrangement uses TRBV28 and TRBJ2-7; maybe TRBD1 (6 bases). CDR3 length: 17 amino acids. Per the germline V gene, CDR1 is MDHEN and CDR2 is SYDVKM. Trimming pared 8 bases from V and 1 base from J, leaving 24 bases between. In DNA, the CDR3 is TGTGCCAGCCATACCGGACAGAACCTCCTACGTTCCTACGAGCAGTACTTC. Its translation is CASHTGQNLLRSYEQYF.

V and J are TRBV23-1 and TRBJ2-7; D is tentatively TRBD1 or TRBD2 (5 bases each). TRBV23-1 is filed as an ORF, its function uncertain. This CDR3 contains 16 residues. Trimming took 1 base from V and 2 from J, leaving 15 bases between them. Written as DNA, the CDR3 is TGCGCCAGCAGTCAATTCCGGGACGGGGATACCTACGAGCAGTACTTC. Amino acids: CASSQFRDGDTYEQYF.

The chain has TRBV15 and TRBJ2-5; D perhaps matches TRBD2 (5 bases). The CDR3 contains 14 residues. Trimming removed 0 bases from V and 4 bases from J, with 9 bases in between. CDR1 is LNHNV, CDR2 YYDKDF, per germline (reference sequence). CDR3 protein: CATSRDRAGETQYF. The CDR3 bases are TGTGCCACCAGCAGAGATCGGGCGGGAGAGACCCAGTACTTC.

As regards this clone: One end of the junction is discordant with germline, which a read error may explain. In nucleotides, the CDR3 is TGTGCTAGCAGCTTAGCGGCTAGCGGGGGGAGTGAGCAGTTCTTC. This gives the protein CASSLAASGGSEQFF. The rearrangement joins TRBV7-7 to TRBJ2-1, with 11 bases that match TRBD2. Germline values: CDR1 SSHAT, CDR2 FNYEAQ (reference sequence). The CDR3 has 15 amino acids.